This T cell receptor (beta chain) comes out of a study of T cell responses to AZD1222 COVID-19 vaccine. Second-dose intervals of approximately 4 or approximately 12 weeks were pooled. Here immunoSEQ multiplex PCR was the method, and the copy in TCRdb shows in-frame clones only, minus some. The repertoire consists of approximately 150,000 clones, with roughly 89% occurring once and the leading ten covering around 1.7%. Germline values: CDR1 PRHDT, CDR2 FYEKMQ (reference sequence). CDR3 size: 16 residues. Trimming took off 1 base at V and 5 bases at J, with 18 bases between the two ends. Study-level points and caveats: Clonal diversity may have been underestimated in mostly white British donors. Spike-specific TCRs gained breadth and depth after people received two AZD1222 doses.

Concerning this clone: The antigen remains unidentified.

This sequence was found in an adult who received the AZD1222 COVID-19 vaccine. This material consisted of peripheral blood, taken 28 days after the second AZD1222 dose. This sequence joins TRBV13 and TRBJ2-7; perhaps D is TRBD1 or TRBD2 (5 bases each). CDR3 coding DNA: TGTGCCAGCAGCTTAGCCCTAGGGGCAGGGAGCGACGAGCAGTACTTC. The encoded protein is CASSLALGAGSDEQYF.